Below are 8 T cell receptor beta chains sequenced from a single sample in a study of blood T cell repertoires in COVID-19. Assay: immunoSEQ multiplex PCR; the TCRdb copy retains only in-frame clones and omits some. The sample lists some 71,000 clones, 70% to 90% occurring once. Material: peripheral blood. These receptors originate from a man aged 25 to 40 with acute or convalescent COVID-19.

The rearrangement links TRBV7-9 to TRBJ2-3; D is undetermined. Germline lookup yields CDR1 SEHNR and CDR2 FQNEAQ (reference sequence). CDR3 length: 16 residues. Trimming removed 2 bases from V and 2 bases from J, with 14 bases in between. This chain's CDR3 is CASSLNLASFTDTQYF. In DNA, the CDR3 is TGTGCCAGCAGCTTAAATCTGGCCTCTTTCACAGATACGCAGTATTTT.

The chain joins TRBV30 to TRBJ1-2; D uncertain. V lost 5 bases to trimming and J lost 8 bases, with 6 bases between them. The germline V gene has CDR1 GTSNPN and CDR2 SVGIG (reference sequence). The CDR3 covers 9 residues. CDR3 protein: CAWLEGYTF. The DNA for the CDR3 is TGTGCCTGGTTGGAGGGCTACACCTTC.

The table lists this clone with a few counts. V gene TRBV27 combines with J gene TRBJ2-1; 9 positions match TRBD2. J lost 8 bases, V lost 3 bases, and 11 bases had no gene match. Germline V gene lookup returns CDR1 MNHEY and CDR2 SMNVEV (reference sequence). This CDR3 spans 16 amino acids. In nucleotides, the CDR3 is TGTGCCAGCAGTTTTATGGTAGCGGGAGTTAGTGATGAGCAGTTCTTC. This translates into CASSFMVAGVSDEQFF.

V is TRBV13 and J is TRBJ1-4, with 10 bases that match TRBD1. V lost 4 bases and J lost 7; bases outside the gene matches: 15. The CDR3 runs to 18 residues. CDR1 is PRHDT and CDR2 is FYEKMQ in the germline V gene (reference sequence). CDR3 residues: CASSYKTLTGGSGEKLFF. CDR3 DNA: TGTGCCAGCAGCTATAAAACGCTGACAGGGGGCAGCGGTGAAAAACTGTTTTTT.

The rearrangement joins TRBV5-1 to TRBJ1-4; TRBD1 agrees at 7 bases. Germline V gene lookup returns CDR1 SGHRS and CDR2 YFSETQ. CDR3 length equals 14 residues. Losses at the gene ends were 1 base for V and 7 bases for J; bases not matched to a gene: 4. The CDR3 region is CASSLKGASEKLFF. As DNA, the CDR3 is TGCGCCAGCAGCTTGAAGGGGGCGAGTGAAAAACTGTTTTTT.

V usage is TRBV7-8 and J usage is TRBJ2-3, with TRBD2 matching over 14 bases. CDR3 length: 16 residues. Germline V gene sequence: CDR1 SGHVS, CDR2 FQNEAQ. Trimming removed 1 base from V and 7 bases from J; junction bases left unmatched: 4. The CDR3 is CASSLVGTSGGNTQYF. CDR3 sequence (DNA): TGTGCCAGCAGCTTAGTGGGGACTAGCGGGGGTAATACGCAGTATTTT.

The chain combines TRBV6-6 with TRBJ2-7; tentatively, D is TRBD2 (5 bases). V was trimmed by 0 bases and J by 6 bases, leaving 9 bases between them. CDR3 length: 13 residues. Germline CDR1 MNHNY, CDR2 SVGAGI (reference sequence). CDR3: CASSYSRGTEQYF. CDR3 nucleotides: TGTGCCAGCAGTTACTCACGGGGTACCGAGCAGTACTTC.

This clone appeared once. The chain recombines TRBV6-6 with TRBJ2-2; D is unresolved. With 5 bases removed from V and 1 base from J, the gap between germline ends came to 11 bases. This CDR3 has 15 amino acids. CDR1 and CDR2 (germline): MNHNY, SVGAGI (reference sequence). CDR3 DNA sequence: TGTGCCAGCAGTCTCCCCCTCGTGAACACCGGGGAGCTGTTTTTT. This gives the protein CASSLPLVNTGELFF.